The subject of this entry is one T cell receptor (beta chain). The target antigen is unknown. Per sample, reverse transcription was split into eight reactions. Using the 5' RACE reads, TCRdb records one entry per CDR3 protein without DNA. The listing records 400,000 to 500,000 distinct CDR3 sequences. This sample is part of a study of monozygotic twins with inflammatory bowel disease. Whole-study results and caveats: Versus healthy twins, IBD patients showed fewer clonotypes shared with others, especially with disease activity. The inverse Simpson measure of TCRbeta diversity was lower in IBD patients than in healthy co-twins.

Sequencing input: blood. The origin of this receptor is a human donor with ulcerative colitis or Crohn's disease, or a healthy co-twin of an affected twin (not recorded which).

CDR3 loop: CASSLKLRMVTYNSPLHF. This chain links TRBV12-3 or TRBV12-4 with TRBJ1-6. There are 18 residues in the CDR3.